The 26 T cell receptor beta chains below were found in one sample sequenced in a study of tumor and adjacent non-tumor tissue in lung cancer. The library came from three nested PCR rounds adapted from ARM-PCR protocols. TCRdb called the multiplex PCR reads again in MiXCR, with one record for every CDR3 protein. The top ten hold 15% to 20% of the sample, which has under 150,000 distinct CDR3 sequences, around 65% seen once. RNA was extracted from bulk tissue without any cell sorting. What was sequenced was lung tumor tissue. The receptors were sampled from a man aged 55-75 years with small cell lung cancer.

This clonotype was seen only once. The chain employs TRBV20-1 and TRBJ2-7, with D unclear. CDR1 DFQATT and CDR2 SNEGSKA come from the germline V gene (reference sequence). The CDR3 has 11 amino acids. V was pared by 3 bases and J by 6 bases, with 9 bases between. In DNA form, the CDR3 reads TGCAGTGCTAGGTCCAGCGCCGAGCAGTACTTC. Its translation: CSARSSAEQYF.

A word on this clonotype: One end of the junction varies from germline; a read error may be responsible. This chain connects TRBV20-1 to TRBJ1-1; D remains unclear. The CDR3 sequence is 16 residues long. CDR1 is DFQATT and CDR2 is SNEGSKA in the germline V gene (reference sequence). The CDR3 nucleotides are TGCATTGCTAGATCGGTCGACCTCTTAGCGAACACTGAAGCTTTCTTT. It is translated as CIARSVDLLANTEAFF.

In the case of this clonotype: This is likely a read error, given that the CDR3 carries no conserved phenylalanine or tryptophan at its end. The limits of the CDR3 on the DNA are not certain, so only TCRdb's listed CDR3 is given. The CDR3 loop is CASTLVWGRETQYL. The chain recombines TRBV11-2 with TRBJ2-5. Germline V gene lookup returns CDR1 SGHAT and CDR2 FQNNGV. The CDR3 is 14 amino acids long, termini counted.

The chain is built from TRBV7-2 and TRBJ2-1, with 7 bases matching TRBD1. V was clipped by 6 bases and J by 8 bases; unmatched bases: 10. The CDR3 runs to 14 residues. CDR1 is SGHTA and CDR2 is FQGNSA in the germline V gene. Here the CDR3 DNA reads TGTGCCAGCAGATTGAGACAGGGCGGCGATGAGCAGTTCTTC. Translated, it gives CASRLRQGGDEQFF.

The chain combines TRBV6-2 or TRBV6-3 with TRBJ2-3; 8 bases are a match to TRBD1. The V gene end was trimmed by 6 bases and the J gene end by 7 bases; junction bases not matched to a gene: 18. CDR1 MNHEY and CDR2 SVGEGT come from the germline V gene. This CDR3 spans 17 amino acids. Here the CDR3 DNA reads TGTGCCAGCAGAGCCTTGCCGGGACAGGTGGCGCGAAATACGCAGTATTTT. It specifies CASRALPGQVARNTQYF.

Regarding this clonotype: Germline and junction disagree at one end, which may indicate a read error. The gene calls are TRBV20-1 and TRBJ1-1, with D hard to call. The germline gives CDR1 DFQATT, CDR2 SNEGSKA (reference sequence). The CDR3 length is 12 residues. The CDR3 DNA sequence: TGCAGTACTAGAGACTCGTACACTGAAGCTTTCTTT. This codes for CSTRDSYTEAFF.

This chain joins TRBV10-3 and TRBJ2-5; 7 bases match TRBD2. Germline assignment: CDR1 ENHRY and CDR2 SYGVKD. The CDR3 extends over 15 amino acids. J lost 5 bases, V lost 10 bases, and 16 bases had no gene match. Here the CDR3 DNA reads TGTGCCAGCCACGGACTAGTGGGGGGGATCGAGACCCAGTACTTC. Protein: CASHGLVGGIETQYF.

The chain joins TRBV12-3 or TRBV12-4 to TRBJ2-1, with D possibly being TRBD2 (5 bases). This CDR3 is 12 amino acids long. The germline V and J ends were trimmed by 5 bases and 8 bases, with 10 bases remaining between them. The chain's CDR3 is CASSLTRYEQFF. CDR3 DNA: TGTGCCAGCAGTCTAACTAGGTATGAGCAGTTCTTC.

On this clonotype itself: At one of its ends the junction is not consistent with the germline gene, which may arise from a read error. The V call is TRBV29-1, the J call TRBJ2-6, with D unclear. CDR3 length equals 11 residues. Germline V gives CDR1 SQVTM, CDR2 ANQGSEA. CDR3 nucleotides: TGCTGCGTTGTTAGGGTCGACGTCCTGACTTTC. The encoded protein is CCVVRVDVLTF.

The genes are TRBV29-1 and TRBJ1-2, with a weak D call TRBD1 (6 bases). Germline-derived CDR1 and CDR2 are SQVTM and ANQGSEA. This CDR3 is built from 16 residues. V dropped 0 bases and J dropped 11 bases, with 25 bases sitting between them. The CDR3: CSVEDPDKGVGGGYTF. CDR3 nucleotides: TGCAGCGTTGAAGATCCAGATAAGGGGGTAGGGGGTGGTTACACCTTC.

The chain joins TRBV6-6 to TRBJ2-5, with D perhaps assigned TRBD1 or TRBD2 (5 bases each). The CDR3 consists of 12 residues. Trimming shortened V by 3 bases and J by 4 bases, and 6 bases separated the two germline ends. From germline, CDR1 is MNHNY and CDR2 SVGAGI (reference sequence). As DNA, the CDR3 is TGTGCCAGCAGTTATGGGGGAGAGACCCAGTACTTC. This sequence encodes CASSYGGETQYF.

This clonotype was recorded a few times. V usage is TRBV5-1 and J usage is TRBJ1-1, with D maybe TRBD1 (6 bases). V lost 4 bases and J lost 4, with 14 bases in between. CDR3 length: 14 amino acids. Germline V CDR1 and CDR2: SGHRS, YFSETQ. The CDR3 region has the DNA TGCGCCAGCAGCGCACAGGGTAGAGGCACTGAAGCTTTCTTT. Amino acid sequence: CASSAQGRGTEAFF.

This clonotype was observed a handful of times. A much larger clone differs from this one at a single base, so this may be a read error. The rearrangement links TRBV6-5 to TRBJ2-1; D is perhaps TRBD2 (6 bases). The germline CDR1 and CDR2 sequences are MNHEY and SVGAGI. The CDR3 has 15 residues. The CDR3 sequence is CAGSPRWGVTNEQFF. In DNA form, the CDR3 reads TGTGCCGGCAGCCCCAGGTGGGGGGTCACTAATGAGCAGTTCTTC.

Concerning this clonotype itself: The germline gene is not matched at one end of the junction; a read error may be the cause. CDR3 amino acids: CASSQGAYRVTEKLLF. In DNA, the CDR3 is TGCGCCAGCAGCCAAGGAGCATACAGGGTTACTGAAAAACTGCTTTTT. The chain recombines TRBV4-1 with TRBJ1-4; TRBD1 is a possible D gene (6 bases). The CDR3 spans 16 residues. CDR1 MGHRA and CDR2 YSYEKL come from the germline V gene.

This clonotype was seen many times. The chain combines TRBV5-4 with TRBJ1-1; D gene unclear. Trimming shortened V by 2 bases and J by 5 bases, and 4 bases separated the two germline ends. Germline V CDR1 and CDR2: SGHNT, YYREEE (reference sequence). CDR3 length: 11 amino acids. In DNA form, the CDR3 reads TGTGCCAGCAGCTTAGAAACTGAAGCTTTCTTT. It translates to CASSLETEAFF.

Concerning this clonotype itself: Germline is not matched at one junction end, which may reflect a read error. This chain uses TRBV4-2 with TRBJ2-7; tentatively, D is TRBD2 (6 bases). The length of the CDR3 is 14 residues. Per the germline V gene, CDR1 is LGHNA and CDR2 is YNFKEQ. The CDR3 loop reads CTSSQDGLRGEQYF. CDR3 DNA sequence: TGTACCAGCAGCCAAGACGGACTGCGGGGCGAGCAGTACTTC.

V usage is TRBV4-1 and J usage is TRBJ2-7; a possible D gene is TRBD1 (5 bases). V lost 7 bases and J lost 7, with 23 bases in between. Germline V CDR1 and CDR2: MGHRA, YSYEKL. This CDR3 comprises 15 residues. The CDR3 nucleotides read TGCGCCAGCATCCCATGGGGCGCAGCCGATCGGGAGCAGTACTTC. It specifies CASIPWGAADREQYF.

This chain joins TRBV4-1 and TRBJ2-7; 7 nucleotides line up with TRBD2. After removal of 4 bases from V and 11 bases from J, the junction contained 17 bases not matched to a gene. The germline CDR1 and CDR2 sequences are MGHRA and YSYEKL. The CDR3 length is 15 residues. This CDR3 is CASSPWGAVDREEYF. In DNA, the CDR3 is TGCGCCAGCAGCCCGTGGGGCGCAGTCGATCGGGAGGAGTACTTC.

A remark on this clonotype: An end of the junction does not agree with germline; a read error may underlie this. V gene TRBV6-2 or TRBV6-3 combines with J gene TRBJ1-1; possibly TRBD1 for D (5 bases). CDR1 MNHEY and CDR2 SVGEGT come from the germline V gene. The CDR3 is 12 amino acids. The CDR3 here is CASSYQGLDTFF. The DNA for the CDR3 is TGTGCCAGCAGTTATCAGGGCCTCGACACTTTCTTC.

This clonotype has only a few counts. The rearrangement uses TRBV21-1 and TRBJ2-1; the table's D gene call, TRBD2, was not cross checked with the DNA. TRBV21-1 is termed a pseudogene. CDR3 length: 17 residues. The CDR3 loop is CASSGLAGLPSYNEQFF. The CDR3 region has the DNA TGTGCCAGCAGCGGACTAGCGGGCCTTCCCTCCTACAATGAGCAGTTCTTC.

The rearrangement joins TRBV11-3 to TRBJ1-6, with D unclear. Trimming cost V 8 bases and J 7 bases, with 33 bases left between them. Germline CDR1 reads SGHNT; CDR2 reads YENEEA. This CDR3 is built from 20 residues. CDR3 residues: CASCQHRERVSTRINSPLHF. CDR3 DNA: TGTGCCAGCTGCCAGCACCGGGAGAGGGTCTCCACTCGAATAAATTCACCCCTCCACTTT.

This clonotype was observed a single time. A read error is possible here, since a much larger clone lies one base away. CDR3 in DNA: TGTGCCAGCAGCCAGCTCATGAACACTGAAGCTTCCTTT. Protein: CASSQLMNTEASF. This rearrangement joins TRBV14 to TRBJ1-1; D ambiguous. The CDR3 covers 13 residues. Germline values: CDR1 SGHDN, CDR2 FVKESK.

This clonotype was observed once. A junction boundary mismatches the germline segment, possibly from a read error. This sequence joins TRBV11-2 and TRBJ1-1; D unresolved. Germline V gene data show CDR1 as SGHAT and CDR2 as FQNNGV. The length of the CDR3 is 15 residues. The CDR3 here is CARSSTNSGPQKAFF. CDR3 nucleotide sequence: TGTGCCAGGAGCTCGACCAACTCAGGACCGCAGAAAGCTTTCTTT.

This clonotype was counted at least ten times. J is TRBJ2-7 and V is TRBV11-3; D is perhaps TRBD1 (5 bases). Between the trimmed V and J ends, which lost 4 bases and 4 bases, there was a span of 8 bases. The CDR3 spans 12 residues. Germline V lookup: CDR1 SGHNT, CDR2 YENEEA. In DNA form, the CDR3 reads TGTGCCAGCAGCTGGGGCGTGTACGAGCAGTACGTC. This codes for CASSWGVYEQYV.

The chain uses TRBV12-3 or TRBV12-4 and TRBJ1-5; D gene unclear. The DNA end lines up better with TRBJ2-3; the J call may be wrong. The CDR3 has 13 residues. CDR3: CASSKKGNQPQYF. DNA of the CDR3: TGTGCCAGCAGCAAGAAAGGGAATCAGCCCCAGTATTTT.

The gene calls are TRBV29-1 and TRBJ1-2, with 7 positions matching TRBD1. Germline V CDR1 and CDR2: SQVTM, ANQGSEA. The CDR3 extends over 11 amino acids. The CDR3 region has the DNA TGCAGGGCAGGACAGGAGTATGGCTACACCTTC. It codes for CRAGQEYGYTF.